These 10 T cell receptor beta chains were all obtained from the same sample, sequenced in a study of shared clonotypes between healthy human individuals. Assay: immunoSEQ multiplex PCR; the TCRdb copy retains only in-frame clones and omits some. The sample contains about 650,000 clones, about 95% of which appear only once. Terminally differentiated effector memory CD45RA+ cells were excluded by CCR7 positive selection of CD45RO-negative cells. The sequencing sample was made of naive CD8+ T cells sorted from blood. Every receptor here comes from a woman in her 30s in good health.

Remarks on this clone: This same CDR3 is encoded by further DNA sequences in the sample. The chain couples TRBV7-9 to TRBJ1-1; D might be TRBD1 (5 bases). Germline-derived CDR1 and CDR2 are SEHNR and FQNEAQ (reference sequence). The germline V and J ends were trimmed by 5 bases and 5 bases, with 9 bases remaining between them. CDR3 size: 12 residues. The CDR3 DNA reads TGTGCCAGCAGCCCGGGGGGAACTGAAGCTTTCTTT. It specifies CASSPGGTEAFF. Together with reference TRBV7-9 and TRBJ1-1, the CDR3 gives the full variable domain: DTGVSQNPRHKITKRGQNVTFRCDPISEHNRLYWYRQTLGQGPEFLTYFQNEAQLEKSRLLSDRFSAERPKGSFSTLEIQRTEQGDSAMYLCASSPGGTEAFFGQGTRLTVV.

The chain couples TRBV6-1 to TRBJ1-1; D not resolved. In germline, CDR1 is MNHNS, CDR2 SASEGT. CDR3 size: 12 residues. V lost 5 bases and J lost 3, with 7 bases in between. The CDR3 DNA reads TGTGCCAGCAGTTTTTGGGACACTGAAGCTTTCTTT. This codes for CASSFWDTEAFF.

In this sample, this clone turned up once. This sequence joins TRBV19 and TRBJ1-5; 9 nucleotides match TRBD1. V trimming: 7 bases; J trimming: 2 bases; junction bases outside the gene matches: 21. The CDR3 sequence is 20 residues long. Germline CDR1 is LNHDA and CDR2 is SQIVND (reference sequence). CDR3 sequence (DNA): TGTGCCAGTACCCCGTCCCGTTACACCGGGACAGGGATAGGCAATCAGCCCCAGCATTTT. It translates to CASTPSRYTGTGIGNQPQHF.

This clone was counted a single time. The genes are TRBV28 and TRBJ2-5, with D possibly matching TRBD2 (5 bases). Germline V gene lookup returns CDR1 MDHEN and CDR2 SYDVKM. The CDR3 extends over 14 amino acids. Trimming cost V 5 bases and J 5 bases, with 15 bases left between them. In DNA form, the CDR3 reads TGTGCCAGCAGTACATTAGGGAGTTGGGAGACCCAGTACTTC. As protein: CASSTLGSWETQYF.

The chain uses TRBV4-1 and TRBJ2-1, with 11 bases fitting TRBD2. The length of the CDR3 is 16 residues. The V gene end was trimmed by 1 base and the J gene end by 9 bases; junction bases not matched to a gene: 8. The germline V gene encodes CDR1 MGHRA and CDR2 YSYEKL. The CDR3: CASSQVIAGGPLEQFF. CDR3 nucleotides: TGCGCCAGCAGCCAAGTCATAGCGGGAGGGCCTCTTGAGCAGTTCTTC.

This clone was recorded once. The V gene is TRBV19, the J gene TRBJ2-1, with D unresolved. Germline V gene data show CDR1 as LNHDA and CDR2 as SQIVND (reference sequence). The V and J ends lost 8 bases and 2 bases respectively, with 13 bases between them. The length of the CDR3 is 14 residues. The DNA of the CDR3 is TGTGCCAGTCGGCCTCCCCTGACCTACAATGAGCAGTTCTTC. Its translation: CASRPPLTYNEQFF.

The chain couples TRBV5-6 to TRBJ2-1, with a tentative D call TRBD2 (6 bases). The CDR3 length is 13 residues. Looked up from germline, CDR1 is SGHDT and CDR2 is YYEEEE. Trimming left V 7 bases short and J 4 bases short, with 12 bases between. This CDR3 is CASSPGSYNEQFF. CDR3 coding DNA: TGTGCCAGCTCCCCCGGGAGTTACAATGAGCAGTTCTTC.

The chain links TRBV28 to TRBJ1-1, with D uncertain. The CDR3 covers 15 residues. Germline lookup yields CDR1 MDHEN and CDR2 SYDVKM. Deletions cut 7 bases from V and 1 base from J, with 16 bases between. CDR3 region: CASNQRPRGNTEAFF. CDR3 DNA sequence: TGTGCCAGCAACCAGCGGCCTCGGGGGAACACTGAAGCTTTCTTT.

This clone was counted a single time. The rearrangement uses TRBV7-9 and TRBJ1-1, with D maybe TRBD1 (5 bases). V dropped 4 bases and J dropped 0 bases, with 9 bases sitting between them. The CDR3 spans 14 residues. Germline assignment: CDR1 SEHNR and CDR2 FQNEAQ (reference sequence). The CDR3 nucleotides are TGTGCCAGCAGCTGGGGACTCTTGAACACTGAAGCTTTCTTT. This translates into CASSWGLLNTEAFF.

This clone is a singleton in its sample. The chain combines TRBV5-1 with TRBJ1-1; D may be TRBD1 (5 bases). The CDR3 consists of 14 residues. Per germline, CDR1 SGHRS and CDR2 YFSETQ. V was trimmed by 3 bases and J by 2 bases, leaving 11 bases between them. This CDR3 is CASSSGTGNTEAFF. The CDR3 DNA follows: TGCGCCAGCAGCTCCGGGACGGGCAACACTGAAGCTTTCTTT. The complete variable domain, with remaining parts taken from reference TRBV5-1 and TRBJ1-1, reads KAGVTQTPRYLIKTRGQQVTLSCSPISGHRSVSWYQQTPGQGLQFLFEYFSETQRNKGNFPGRFSGRQFSNSRSEMNVSTLELGDSALYLCASSSGTGNTEAFFGQGTRLTVV.